The following is a T cell receptor beta chain sequence with its context. Sequencing was performed with immunoSEQ multiplex PCR; in TCRdb, only in-frame clones are kept and a portion is missing. The data show 12,000 to 15,000 clones, roughly 84% seen once. Deletions cut 4 bases from V and 5 bases from J, with 15 bases between. The germline CDR1 and CDR2 sequences are MNHEY and SMNVEV (reference sequence). The CDR3 totals 15 residues. The sample belongs to a study of T cell clones after liver transplantation. Study in general: Three of eight recipients were HCV-positive; others had non-autoimmune, non-viral indications. At least one year of complete immunosuppression withdrawal without enzymes over twice normal defined tolerance.

The chain is built from TRBV27 and TRBJ2-1, with D tentatively TRBD2 (5 bases). The sample here was CD8+ T cells from blood, taken approximately 4 years after liver transplant. The TCR was taken from a human patient who received a liver transplant. Some T cells may be provided by the graft donor. CDR3 nucleotides: TGTGCCAGCAGTTCCCCACGGACTCTGAACAATGAGCAGTTCTTC. Translating gives CASSSPRTLNNEQFF.